This TCR beta chain was sequenced during a study of control samples from healthy donors and cancer patients. Sequencing was performed with immunoSEQ multiplex PCR; in TCRdb, only in-frame clones are kept and a portion is missing. The sample records approximately 94,000 clones, about nine tenths being singletons. CDR3 length equals 13 residues. The J segment lost 6 bases and the V segment lost 1 base, leaving 2 bases of the junction unmatched. This TCR was recovered from a woman in her twenties or thirties in good health. This sequence joins TRBV12-3 or TRBV12-4 and TRBJ1-2, with 7 positions matching TRBD1. Material: blood. CDR3 nucleotides: TGTGCCAGCAGTTTAGACAGGGGTAATGGCTACACCTTC. This sequence encodes CASSLDRGNGYTF.